Included here is one T cell receptor (beta chain) sequence, with context. Its target is unknown. Germline V gene sequence: CDR1 MRHNA, CDR2 SNTAGT. Trimming removed 8 bases from V and 3 bases from J, with 20 bases in between. The CDR3 is 15 residues long. This sample is drawn from a study of shared clonotypes between healthy human individuals. General observations from the study: Tissues were not sampled, only blood, and their repertoires likely differ. An expected dependence of interdonor clonotype sharing on sequencing depth was noted.

Per the original methods: ImmunoSEQ output lacked quality scores and full-length reads, limiting matched filtering. The data were produced by immunoSEQ multiplex PCR, yet TCRdb's version contains in-frame clones alone and is incomplete. The V and J calls and clone size come from that table; D and trimming were worked out from the DNA. The sample shows about 1.1 million clones, about 80% of them seen only once. Specimen: memory CD4+ T cells from PBMCs. Sample subset: CD45RA-negative fraction. The source of this sequence is a man younger than 30 in good health. Some clones in this sample may be carry-over from other donors' samples. V is TRBV6-4 and J is TRBJ2-7, with a tentative D call TRBD1 (5 bases). CDR3 DNA: TGTGCCAGCGACCTTAATGACAGAGCCTTCTACGAGCAGTACTTC. This codes for CASDLNDRAFYEQYF.